The 19 T cell receptor beta chains below come from one sample, sequenced in a study of cytomegalovirus exposure and HLA in healthy donors. PCR primers comprised 60 Vbeta and 13 Jbeta primers. Generated by immunoSEQ multiplex PCR, the TCRdb table keeps only in-frame clones and is missing some. The table shows some 110,000 clones, with around three quarters occurring only once. The sequencing sample was made of PBMCs. These receptors all stem from a man aged 30 to 39 in good health and CMV-seropositive.

CDR3 residues: CASSELAGLNTGELFF. The CDR3 DNA is TGTGCCAGCAGCGAACTAGCGGGACTGAACACCGGGGAGCTGTTTTTT. J is TRBJ2-2 and V is TRBV11-2, with 10 bases identical to TRBD2. The germline gives CDR1 SGHAT, CDR2 FQNNGV. Trimming cost V 5 bases and J 1 base; bases outside gene matches: 4. This CDR3 has 16 residues.

Concerning this clone: One end of the junction varies from germline; a read error may be responsible. This sequence joins TRBV4-2 and TRBJ1-1, with 8 bases aligning to TRBD1. The germline gives CDR1 LGHNA, CDR2 YNFKEQ. This CDR3 is 18 amino acids long. CDR3 DNA sequence: TGTGCCAGCAGCCCGCTTTGGGCAGGGGGCAAGGGGAACACTGAAGCTTCCTTT. Protein: CASSPLWAGGKGNTEASF.

This chain connects TRBV7-2 to TRBJ1-4; a weak D match, TRBD1 (6 bases). CDR1 is SGHTA, CDR2 FQGNSA, per germline. There are 14 residues in the CDR3. With 6 bases removed from V and 8 bases from J, the gap between germline ends came to 16 bases. The CDR3 DNA is TGTGCCAGCAGGAGGGGGGGAGTAGGCGAAAAACTGTTTTTT. Protein sequence: CASRRGGVGEKLFF.

The J gene is TRBJ2-3, the V gene TRBV25-1; D might be TRBD2 (6 bases). The V and J ends lost 4 bases and 4 bases respectively, with 15 bases between them. Per germline, CDR1 MGHDK and CDR2 SYGVNS. CDR3 length equals 15 residues. CDR3 amino acids: CASSGHGGVADTQYF. CDR3 nucleotides: TGTGCCAGCAGTGGTCACGGGGGTGTCGCAGATACGCAGTATTTT.

The chain uses TRBV27 and TRBJ2-7; D is perhaps TRBD1 (6 bases). Trimming shortened V by 4 bases and J by 5 bases, and 12 bases separated the two germline ends. The CDR3 consists of 13 residues. The germline V gene has CDR1 MNHEY and CDR2 SMNVEV (reference sequence). In DNA, the CDR3 is TGTGCCAGCAGTTCACAGGGTTTCCACGAGCAGTACTTC. Encoded protein: CASSSQGFHEQYF.

The chain joins TRBV25-1 to TRBJ1-1; the D is unclear. CDR1 and CDR2 (germline): MGHDK, SYGVNS. The CDR3 is 14 amino acids. The V end lost 3 bases, the J end lost 0 bases, and 8 bases lay between the germline ends. This chain's CDR3 is CASSESFMNTEAFF. In DNA, the CDR3 is TGTGCCAGCAGTGAGTCCTTTATGAACACTGAAGCTTTCTTT.

The rearrangement uses TRBV28 and TRBJ2-7, with TRBD1 matching over 7 bases. From germline, CDR1 is MDHEN and CDR2 SYDVKM. V gave up 6 bases and J gave up 3 bases; unmatched junction bases: 5. This CDR3 contains 13 residues. This CDR3 reads CASSGQELYEQYF. In DNA form, the CDR3 reads TGTGCCAGCAGCGGACAGGAACTCTACGAGCAGTACTTC.

This clone was counted a single time. The chain recombines TRBV18 with TRBJ2-3, with TRBD2 identical over 9 bases. Germline V gives CDR1 KGHSH, CDR2 LQKENI. The V and J ends lost 0 bases and 4 bases, in that order; junction bases with no gene match: 5. The CDR3 runs to 16 residues. The CDR3 DNA reads TGTGCCAGCTCACCACCCGCGGGGGGGCAGGCAGATACGCAGTATTTT. This gives the protein CASSPPAGGQADTQYF.

The chain links TRBV11-3 to TRBJ1-2; 8 bases match TRBD1. CDR1 and CDR2 (germline): SGHNT, YENEEA. The CDR3 is 17 residues long. Trimming took 3 bases from V and 0 from J; bases not matched to a gene: 9. The CDR3 DNA reads as TGTGCCAGCAGCTTCCTACGAGGGACAGGAGCTAACTATGGCTACACCTTC. It translates to CASSFLRGTGANYGYTF.

A remark on this clone: A junction boundary mismatches the germline segment, possibly from a read error. The chain couples TRBV5-1 to TRBJ2-6, with D possibly being TRBD1 (5 bases). Germline-derived CDR1 and CDR2 are SGHRS and YFSETQ. The CDR3 spans 16 residues. The CDR3: CASLGPQGSGANGLTF. The DNA of the CDR3 is TGCGCCAGCCTAGGTCCCCAGGGCTCTGGGGCCAACGGCCTGACTTTC.

The chain couples TRBV29-1 to TRBJ1-2; 12 nucleotides line up with TRBD1. CDR1 and CDR2 (germline): SQVTM, ANQGSEA. The V gene end was trimmed by 6 bases and the J gene end by 8 bases; junction bases not matched to a gene: 10. The CDR3 sequence is 14 residues long. DNA for the CDR3: TGCAGCGTCGCCGAAACCGGGACAGGGGGCGGCTACACCTTC. This translates into CSVAETGTGGGYTF.

Worth noting for this clone: The junction and the germline gene differ at one end; a read error may be behind it. The CDR3 loop is CASSLGREADTQYF. The CDR3 DNA sequence: TGTGCTAGCAGCTTAGGGCGGGAGGCAGATACGCAGTATTTT. The chain has TRBV7-7 and TRBJ2-3, with TRBD2 identical over 8 bases. The germline V gene encodes CDR1 SSHAT and CDR2 FNYEAQ (reference sequence). This CDR3 spans 14 amino acids. The full variable domain, completed using reference TRBV7-7 and TRBJ2-3, is GAGVSQSPRYKVTKRGQDVTLRCDPISSHATLYWYQQALGQGPEFLTYFNYEAQPDKSGLPSDRFSAERPEGSISTLTIQRTEQRDSAMYRCASSLGREADTQYFGPGTRLTVL.

J is TRBJ2-2 and V is TRBV4-2; 9 positions agree with TRBD1. The CDR3 sequence is 16 residues long. V lost 0 bases to trimming and J lost 6 bases; unmatched junction nucleotides: 5. CDR1 and CDR2 (germline): LGHNA, YNFKEQ. The CDR3 reads CASSQDWTGESGELFF. In nucleotides, the CDR3 is TGTGCCAGCAGCCAAGATTGGACAGGGGAATCCGGGGAGCTGTTTTTT.

J is TRBJ2-7 and V is TRBV7-2; 9 nucleotides match TRBD1. This CDR3 is built from 14 residues. Germline CDR1 SGHTA, CDR2 FQGNSA. Unmatched junction bases numbered 6, after V lost 5 bases and J lost 4 bases. The CDR3 sequence: CASSRGQGAYEQYF. CDR3 nucleotide sequence: TGTGCCAGCAGCCGGGGACAGGGTGCGTACGAGCAGTACTTC.

This clone was recorded only once. The chain employs TRBV7-3 and TRBJ2-1, with TRBD2 matching 11 bases. Unmatched junction bases numbered 1, after V lost 1 base and J lost 5 bases. This CDR3 has 15 residues. Germline CDR1 SGHTA, CDR2 FQGTGA. The CDR3 reads CASSLKLAGDNEQFF. CDR3 coding DNA: TGTGCCAGCAGCTTAAAACTAGCGGGGGACAATGAGCAGTTCTTC.

The rearrangement joins TRBV11-2 to TRBJ1-6; D remains unclear. This CDR3 contains 17 residues. V lost 5 bases to trimming and J lost 5 bases, with 19 bases between them. The germline CDR1 and CDR2 sequences are SGHAT and FQNNGV. The DNA for the CDR3 is TGTGCCAGCAGCGATACGGAGGTTTGGGATCATAATTCACCCCTCCACTTT. Translating gives CASSDTEVWDHNSPLHF. The full variable domain, in which reference TRBV11-2 and TRBJ1-6 provide the parts outside the CDR3, is EAGVAQSPRYKIIEKRQSVAFWCNPISGHATLYWYQQILGQGPKLLIQFQNNGVVDDSQLPKDRFSAERLKGVDSTLKIQPAKLEDSAVYLCASSDTEVWDHNSPLHFGNGTRLTVT.

The chain couples TRBV12-5 to TRBJ1-1; tentative D call: TRBD1 (6 bases). The germline V and J ends were trimmed by 9 bases and 0 bases, with 17 bases remaining between them. Germline V gene data show CDR1 as LGHNT and CDR2 as FRNRAP. This CDR3 spans 15 amino acids. Written as DNA, the CDR3 is TGTGCTAGCAACAGGGTCCTTGGGGTGAACACTGAAGCTTTCTTT. Residues: CASNRVLGVNTEAFF.

V and J are TRBV6-6 and TRBJ1-1; 7 bases match TRBD1. V gave up 1 base and J gave up 3 bases; unmatched junction bases: 2. The CDR3 runs to 14 residues. The germline V gene has CDR1 MNHNY and CDR2 SVGAGI (reference sequence). The CDR3 coding sequence is TGTGCCAGCAGTTACTTGACAGGGCACACTGAAGCTTTCTTT. Translated, it gives CASSYLTGHTEAFF.

This chain uses TRBV10-3 with TRBJ2-2; the D gene is possibly TRBD2 (6 bases). CDR3 length equals 12 residues. Trimming removed 8 bases at V and 5 bases at J, with 9 bases between. CDR1 is ENHRY, CDR2 SYGVKD, per germline. The CDR3 DNA is TGTGCCATCTACCGGGGGACCGGGGAGCTGTTTTTT. As protein: CAIYRGTGELFF.